These T cell receptor beta chains were read from a single sample in a study of a mutant IDH1 vaccine in newly diagnosed glioma. Data came from immunoSEQ multiplex PCR; TCRdb stores just in-frame clones and leaves some out. The data hold 38,000 or so clones, with 80% observed a single time. Their recognized antigens are unknown. Sequenced here: peripheral blood mononuclear cells (PBMCs), sampled from a glioma patient whose treatment included an IDH1 peptide vaccine. The receptors shown here come from a woman in her twenties or thirties with glioma. Some clones in this sample may be carry-over from other donors' samples. Each CDR3 is given with its conserved first and last residue. A D gene is named only where the DNA matches it firmly. Clone size, where shown, is once, few, many, or a class for clones that have expanded.

>TRBV10-1|TRBJ2-1|-|-
TGCGCCAGCAGTCGTAAAGTCCCCGGGGATGAGCAGTTCTTC
CASSRKVPGDEQFF
>TRBV10-3|TRBJ2-1|TRBD2|-
TGTGCCATCAGTGAGTCCCGGGGGGGCGACGAGAAGCAGTTCTTC
CAISESRGGDEKQFF
>TRBV7-6|TRBJ1-4|-|-
TGTGCCAGCAGCCAGACCCCGGCAACTAATGAAAAACTGTTTTTT
CASSQTPATNEKLFF
>TRBV6-6|TRBJ1-1|-|-
TGTGCCAGCAGTTACAGACAATTGAACACTGAAGCTTTCTTT
CASSYRQLNTEAFF
>TRBV6-6|TRBJ1-2|-|-
TGTGCCAGCAGTCATCAGGGAGACTATGGCTACACCTTC
CASSHQGDYGYTF
>TRBV5-5|TRBJ2-1|TRBD2|-
TGTGCCAGCATCGCACTAGCGGGAGTACGCAATGAGCAGTTCTTC
CASIALAGVRNEQFF
>TRBV10-3|TRBJ2-3|TRBD1|-
TGTGCCATCAGTGAGGGGACAGCTATTTTT
CAISEGTAIF
>TRBV4-1|TRBJ2-1|TRBD2|-
TGCGCCAGCAGCCAAGATCGGCCTGAAATAGCGGGAGGTCAGAATGAGCAGTTCTTC
CASSQDRPEIAGGQNEQFF
>TRBV6-5|TRBJ1-2|-|-
TGTGCCAGCAGTTACTCGAGGAAGAGGGGGGACTATGGCTACACCTTC
CASSYSRKRGDYGYTF
>TRBV27|TRBJ1-2|-|-
TGTGCCAGCAGTTTATCGGTTTATTCTAACTATGGCTACACCTTC
CASSLSVYSNYGYTF
>TRBV4-1|TRBJ2-1|TRBD2|-
TGCGCCAGCAGCCAAGTCGTTGCGGGAGTGGGCTACAATGAGCAGTTCTTC
CASSQVVAGVGYNEQFF
>TRBV5-6|TRBJ2-5|-|-
TGTGCCAGCAGCTTGTTCGTACAGCGAAAAGAGACCCAGTACTTC
CASSLFVQRKETQYF
>TRBV18|TRBJ2-2|-|-
TGTGCCAGCTCACCGAGACAGCCGATTAACACCGGGGAGCTGTTTTTT
CASSPRQPINTGELFF
>TRBV4-1|TRBJ2-7|TRBD2|-
TGCGCCAGCAGCCAAGGGCTCCTAGCGGGAGGGTACGAGCAGTACTTC
CASSQGLLAGGYEQYF
>TRBV7-9|TRBJ1-5|-|-
TGTGCCAGCAGCCCCTGGACGGATAGCAATCAGCCCCAGCATTTT
CASSPWTDSNQPQHF
>TRBV13|TRBJ2-1|-|-
TGTGCCAGCAGCTTAGGGCAGGTCCGGAGCGATGAGCAGTTCTTC
CASSLGQVRSDEQFF
>TRBV28|TRBJ1-4|TRBD1|-
TGTGCCAGCAGTTTATTCACAGGGGTTAGGGCTAATGAAAAACTGTTTTTT
CASSLFTGVRANEKLFF
>TRBV30|TRBJ2-1|TRBD1|-
TGTGCCTGGAGTCGGGGACAGTCACCTTCCTACAATGAGCAGTTCTTC
CAWSRGQSPSYNEQFF
>TRBV4-1|TRBJ1-4|TRBD1|-
TGCGCCAGCAGCCTCGTCCAGGGGGCTCTTGAAAAACTGTTTTTT
CASSLVQGALEKLFF
>TRBV6-6|TRBJ1-2|-|-
TGTGCCAGCAGTTACGACAGTAGGGGCTACACCTTC
CASSYDSRGYTF
>TRBV19|TRBJ2-5|TRBD1|-
TGTGCCAGTAGTACCGGGGACAGGGGGCTCCAAGAGACCCAGTACTTC
CASSTGDRGLQETQYF
>TRBV6-6|TRBJ1-1|-|-
TGTGCCAGCAGTCCCGAAAACAGGGTGACTGAAGCTTTCTTT
CASSPENRVTEAFF
>TRBV7-8|TRBJ2-6|TRBD1|-
TGTGCCAGCAGCACCTTTCAGGGGGCTGGGGCCAACGTCCTGACTTTC
CASSTFQGAGANVLTF
>TRBV7-2|TRBJ1-5|-|-
TGTGCCAGCAGCCGGTTGGGCAATCAGCCCCAGCATTTT
CASSRLGNQPQHF
>TRBV11-2|TRBJ2-2|-|-
TGTGCCAGCAGCTTAACCCGGGATGGGCACCGCACCGGGGAGCTGTTTTTT
CASSLTRDGHRTGELFF
>TRBV7-8|TRBJ2-1|TRBD2|-
TGTGCCAGCAGCTCCCTCGGGGGAGGGCCCTCGGGTGAGCAGTTCTTC
CASSSLGGGPSGEQFF
>TRBV6-4|TRBJ1-2|TRBD1|-
TGTGCCAGCAGTCAAATCGGACAGGGGAGTGGCTATGGCTACACCTTC
CASSQIGQGSGYGYTF
>TRBV29-1|TRBJ2-1|-|once
TGCAGCGTCCCCCCCCTTTCGGGGGTGGGCAATGAGCAGTTCTTC
CSVPPLSGVGNEQFF
>TRBV7-9|TRBJ2-2|-|-
TGTGCCAGCAGCTTAGTCGGGGCCGGGGAGCTGTTTTTT
CASSLVGAGELFF
>TRBV10-1|TRBJ1-1|-|-
TGCGCCACTGCCCCCCGGAGCGACACTGAAGCTTTCTTT
CATAPRSDTEAFF
>TRBV9|TRBJ2-7|-|-
TGTGCCAGCAGCGAGGCCACCACCTACGAGCAGTACTTC
CASSEATTYEQYF
>TRBV4-1|TRBJ1-3|-|-
TGCGCCAGCAGCCAAGCGGACCTCCCCGGAAACACCATATATTTT
CASSQADLPGNTIYF
>TRBV6-1|TRBJ2-1|-|-
TGTGCCAGCAGTGAAGCTCGTCGGGACGGGGATGAGCAGTTCTTC
CASSEARRDGDEQFF
>TRBV7-9|TRBJ2-5|TRBD1|-
TGTGCCAGCACCCTTAGAGTCCGGAGGGACAGGGGAGAAGAGACCCAGTACTTC
CASTLRVRRDRGEETQYF
>TRBV30|TRBJ1-1|-|-
TGTGCCTGGAGGAACACCGGGAGCGAAGCTTTCTTT
CAWRNTGSEAFF
>TRBV28|TRBJ1-2|TRBD1|-
TGTGCCCCCAACGGGGACAGGGGAAATGGCTACACCTTC
CAPNGDRGNGYTF
>TRBV14|TRBJ2-7|TRBD1|-
TGTGCCAGCAGCCTCCCCGGGACAGGACTTTACGAGCAGTACTTC
CASSLPGTGLYEQYF
>TRBV10-1|TRBJ1-1|TRBD1|-
TGCGCCAGCAGTGAGTCGAGAGGGGGCATGAACACTGAAGCTTTCTTT
CASSESRGGMNTEAFF
>TRBV10-1|TRBJ2-7|-|once
TGCGCCAGCAGTGACCCGCAAGACCCCTACGAGCAGTACTTC
CASSDPQDPYEQYF
>TRBV7-2|TRBJ1-5|-|-
TGTGCCAGCAGCACCGGAGGGGGAAGCAATCAGCCCCAGCATTTT
CASSTGGGSNQPQHF
>TRBV6-1|TRBJ1-2|-|-
TGTGCCAGCATCAGGCGGAACTATGGCTACACCTTC
CASIRRNYGYTF
>TRBV28|TRBJ2-2|TRBD2|-
TGTGCCAGCAGTTTAAGTTCGGCGGGAGTAAGGACCGGGGAGCTGTTTTTT
CASSLSSAGVRTGELFF
>TRBV2|TRBJ2-5|TRBD2|-
TGTGCCAGCAGTGGGGGGGAGGGTGTGCGGACCCAGTACTTC
CASSGGEGVRTQYF
>TRBV11-2|TRBJ2-3|-|-
TGTGCCAGCAGCCCGAGCAGGGCCGGGGCGGATACGCAGTATTTT
CASSPSRAGADTQYF
>TRBV27|TRBJ1-1|TRBD1|-
TGTGCCAGCAGCACCCAGGGGGTGAACACTGAAGCTTTCTTT
CASSTQGVNTEAFF
>TRBV18|TRBJ1-1|-|once
TGTGCCAGCTCCCCAGAACGGACCGCGAACACTGAAGCTTTCTTT
CASSPERTANTEAFF
>TRBV5-1|TRBJ1-2|TRBD1|-
TGCGCCAGCCGCCGGGACAGCTCTAACTATGGCTACACCTTC
CASRRDSSNYGYTF
>TRBV7-8|TRBJ2-3|-|few
TGTGCCAGCAGCTTAGCTTGGAGGGTAGGCACAGATACGCAGTATTTT
CASSLAWRVGTDTQYF
>TRBV9|TRBJ2-1|TRBD2|-
TGTGCCAGCAGCGTAAAGGCTAGCGGGAGCCATGAGCAGTTCTTC
CASSVKASGSHEQFF